A selection of T cell receptor beta chains follows, all from one sample in a study of beta chain features in type 1 diabetes. Libraries were prepared by immunoSEQ multiplex PCR; TCRdb keeps only in-frame clonotypes and omits some of them. The table records 450,000 to 600,000 clones, approximately 31% of them present only once. The sample comprised naive CD4+ T cells from blood. All receptors derive from a man between 18 and 35 years old in good health. The CDR3 runs from the conserved cysteine through the conserved F or W. Each record gives: CDR3 DNA, CDR3 protein, D gene, J gene, clone size, V gene. D genes are given only for firm matches. Size is stated for part of the rows, as once, few or many counts, or as a class when the clone is expanded.

CDR3nt: TGTGCCATCAGGGAGGGACAGGGTGGCCCTAATGAAAAACTGTTTTTT
CDR3aa: CAIREGQGGPNEKLFF
d_gene: TRBD1
j_gene: TRBJ1-4
abundance: .
v_gene: TRBV10-3

CDR3nt: TGTGCCTGGAGTGGGCAGCGTAGCAATCAGCCCCAGCATTTT
CDR3aa: CAWSGQRSNQPQHF
d_gene: .
j_gene: TRBJ1-5
abundance: .
v_gene: TRBV30

CDR3nt: TGTGCCAGCAGAACCGGGACTAGCGACACAGATACGCAGTATTTT
CDR3aa: CASRTGTSDTDTQYF
d_gene: TRBD2
j_gene: TRBJ2-3
abundance: few
v_gene: TRBV11-1

CDR3nt: TGTGCCAGCAGCCCAGGGGACTATTACAATGAGCAGTTCTTC
CDR3aa: CASSPGDYYNEQFF
d_gene: .
j_gene: TRBJ2-1
abundance: .
v_gene: TRBV9

CDR3nt: TGTGCCTGGAGTGGGACAGTGGACTCCTACGAGCAGTACTTC
CDR3aa: CAWSGTVDSYEQYF
d_gene: .
j_gene: TRBJ2-7
abundance: .
v_gene: TRBV30

CDR3nt: TGTGCCTGGAGTCTGGAAGTTGGAGGGTCCGAGCAGTACTTC
CDR3aa: CAWSLEVGGSEQYF
d_gene: .
j_gene: TRBJ2-7
abundance: .
v_gene: TRBV30

CDR3nt: TGCGCCAGCAGCTTGGCCGCGGGTACAGATACGCAGTATTTT
CDR3aa: CASSLAAGTDTQYF
d_gene: .
j_gene: TRBJ2-3
abundance: few
v_gene: TRBV5-1

CDR3nt: TGCAGTGCTATAGTGGGGGTAGAGCAGTACTTC
CDR3aa: CSAIVGVEQYF
d_gene: .
j_gene: TRBJ2-7
abundance: .
v_gene: TRBV20-1

CDR3nt: TGTGCCAGCAGCGGGAGACAGGGCCAAGAGACCCAGTACTTC
CDR3aa: CASSGRQGQETQYF
d_gene: TRBD1
j_gene: TRBJ2-5
abundance: .
v_gene: TRBV7-9

CDR3nt: TGTGCCTGGAGTTACGCCAGAGTCAATCAGCCCCAGCATTTT
CDR3aa: CAWSYARVNQPQHF
d_gene: .
j_gene: TRBJ1-5
abundance: few
v_gene: TRBV30

CDR3nt: TGTGCCTGGAGTGTACAGGGGAGCTCCTACGAGCAGTACTTC
CDR3aa: CAWSVQGSSYEQYF
d_gene: TRBD1
j_gene: TRBJ2-7
abundance: .
v_gene: TRBV30

CDR3nt: TGTGCCAGCAGCCACTCGGGGATGAGGGAGACCCAGTACTTC
CDR3aa: CASSHSGMRETQYF
d_gene: .
j_gene: TRBJ2-5
abundance: .
v_gene: TRBV7-2

CDR3nt: TGCGCCAGCAGCCAAGATGAGGGCCCTGGGGCCAACGTCCTGACTTTC
CDR3aa: CASSQDEGPGANVLTF
d_gene: .
j_gene: TRBJ2-6
abundance: .
v_gene: TRBV4-3

CDR3nt: TGTGCCTGGAGTCCGGGACATTTAGGCACTGAAGCTTTCTTT
CDR3aa: CAWSPGHLGTEAFF
d_gene: .
j_gene: TRBJ1-1
abundance: .
v_gene: TRBV30

CDR3nt: TGTGCCAGCAGCTTCGACAGAGACTCCTACGAGCAGTACTTC
CDR3aa: CASSFDRDSYEQYF
d_gene: .
j_gene: TRBJ2-7
abundance: .
v_gene: TRBV7-2

CDR3nt: TGTGCCACCAGCCCGGCTGCCCAGGCCGAAGCTTTCTTT
CDR3aa: CATSPAAQAEAFF
d_gene: .
j_gene: TRBJ1-1
abundance: .
v_gene: TRBV15